One and the same sample provided the 5 T cell receptor beta chains below, sequenced in a study of cytomegalovirus exposure and HLA in healthy donors. Amplification used 60 Vbeta primers and 13 Jbeta primers. Profiled with immunoSEQ multiplex PCR; TCRdb holds only in-frame clones, not every one. Of 120,000 or so clones in the sample, 17% were seen once. Sequenced input: PBMCs. These receptors came from a female donor in good health and CMV-seropositive.

This chain links TRBV27 with TRBJ2-1; 10 positions agree with TRBD2. The CDR3 covers 14 residues. Trimming at V came to 11 bases and at J to 7 bases, leaving 11 bases not matched to a gene. Germline-derived CDR1 and CDR2 are MNHEY and SMNVEV (reference sequence). The CDR3 loop is CAVWPAGGYNEQFF. The CDR3 coding sequence is TGTGCCGTTTGGCCAGCGGGAGGGTATAATGAGCAGTTCTTC.

The rearrangement joins TRBV4-2 to TRBJ2-6; no firm D call. CDR3 length: 15 amino acids. Trimming cost V 0 bases and J 0 bases, with 3 bases left between them. The germline gives CDR1 LGHNA, CDR2 YNFKEQ. The CDR3 DNA reads TGTGCCAGCAGCCAAGATAGCTCTGGGGCCAACGTCCTGACTTTC. Residues: CASSQDSSGANVLTF.

This clone has more than one count but fewer than ten. The gene calls are TRBV6-1 and TRBJ2-5; TRBD2 matches 12 bases. The V gene's germline CDR1 is MNHNS and CDR2 SASEGT. The CDR3 is made up of 15 amino acids. The V segment lost 5 bases and the J segment 5 bases; nucleotides outside the gene matches: 6. In DNA form, the CDR3 reads TGTGCCAGCAGTCCCCTAGCGGGGGGGCCGGAGACCCAGTACTTC. Translated: CASSPLAGGPETQYF.

This clone was counted a few times. The chain recombines TRBV28 with TRBJ1-4; 7 nucleotides match TRBD1. Germline V gives CDR1 MDHEN, CDR2 SYDVKM. The CDR3 sequence is 15 residues long. V was clipped by 4 bases and J by 10 bases; unmatched bases: 12. This chain's CDR3 is CASSSRQGLGGKLFF. As DNA, the CDR3 is TGTGCCAGCAGTTCCCGACAGGGATTGGGCGGAAAACTGTTTTTT.

This clone was seen a handful of times. The gene calls are TRBV11-2 and TRBJ2-5; D might be TRBD2 (5 bases). Trimming took 1 base from V and 2 from J, leaving 5 bases between them. CDR1 is SGHAT and CDR2 is FQNNGV in the germline V gene. This CDR3 region has 13 residues. In nucleotides, the CDR3 is TGTGCCAGCAGCTTAGGGACTCAAGAGACCCAGTACTTC. Its translation is CASSLGTQETQYF.